This T cell receptor (beta chain) was identified in a study of shared clonotypes between healthy human individuals. Participating donors were healthy, HIV-negative adults free of recent acute infections or vaccinations. Germline CDR1 SGHVS, CDR2 FQNEAQ. Unmatched junction bases numbered 15, after V lost 1 base and J lost 7 bases. CDR3 length: 17 residues. Sequencing used immunoSEQ multiplex PCR; TCRdb keeps in-frame clones, though not all of them. The sample lists 600,000 to 800,000 clones, approximately 72% occurring once. A note on this clone: What it recognizes is unknown.

Study-level points and caveats: Sequencing depth was predicted to influence how clonotypes are shared among donors. What rarefaction showed was incomplete sorted-subset sequencing despite large depth. Memory subsets generally showed smaller estimated richness than naive subsets did.

This receptor was identified in a young woman in good health. The specimen sequenced was memory CD4+ T cells sorted from blood. This sample's subset: CD45RA-negative fraction. This chain connects TRBV7-8 to TRBJ1-2, with 7 bases that match TRBD1. The CDR3 DNA sequence: TGTGCCAGCAGCTTAGTGGGGAGGGGGCGGATGCGTGGTGGCTACACCTTC. This codes for CASSLVGRGRMRGGYTF. The full variable domain, with the rest looked up from reference TRBV7-8 and TRBJ1-2, is GAGVSQSPRYKVAKRGQDVALRCDPISGHVSLFWYQQALGQGPEFLTYFQNEAQLDKSGLPSDRFFAERPEGSVSTLKIQRTQQEDSAVYLCASSLVGRGRMRGGYTFGSGTRLTVV.